This T cell receptor (beta chain) was captured in a study of blood T cell repertoires in COVID-19. Whole-study context: Specimens from acute and convalescent COVID-19 originated in the United States, Italy and Spain. T cells, B-cell-depleted T cells, or PBMCs provided the cDNA or gDNA that served as material.

Of note for this clone: Additional DNA sequences in this sample encode the identical CDR3.

Trimming removed 6 bases at V and 0 bases at J, with 9 bases between. CDR3 length equals 13 residues. Per germline, CDR1 LNHDA and CDR2 SQIVND (reference sequence). Original methodology: Estimated nucleated cell counts came from reference gene primer amplification. The repertoire was sequenced with immunoSEQ multiplex PCR; TCRdb's copy has only in-frame clones and lacks some. Clone size and the V and J calls come from that table; the DNA yielded D and trimming. The sample gives roughly 250,000 clones, about 90% of which show up once; roughly 2.5% is in the top ten. The sequence derives from a woman between 45 and 65 years old with acute or convalescent COVID-19. V and J are TRBV19 and TRBJ2-7; D may be TRBD2 (5 bases). Sequencing was carried out using peripheral blood. The DNA for the CDR3 is TGTGCCAGTAGATCGGGATCCTCCTACGAGCAGTACTTC. Translated: CASRSGSSYEQYF. Combining the CDR3 with reference TRBV19 and TRBJ2-7 gives the whole variable domain DGGITQSPKYLFRKEGQNVTLSCEQNLNHDAMYWYRQDPGQGLRLIYYSQIVNDFQKGDIAEGYSVSREKKESFPLTVTSAQKNPTAFYLCASRSGSSYEQYFGPGTRLTVT.